These 30 T cell receptor beta chains came from one sample sequenced in a study of blood T cells in healthy people across ages. A sample-barcoded 5' primer and a J-beta primer mix were used in a second PCR of roughly 6 to 11 cycles. TCRdb re-derived calls from the 5' RACE reads in MiXCR, one entry per CDR3 protein. Counted here are roughly 1,700,000 distinct CDR3 sequences, 28% occurring once; the ten biggest clones make up roughly 8.2%. The sequenced sample was blood. The receptors were gathered from a woman in her 30s in good health.

The rearrangement joins TRBV5-1 to TRBJ2-1, with 8 bases matching TRBD2. Germline V gene data show CDR1 as SGHRS and CDR2 as YFSETQ. The CDR3 length is 15 residues. With V trimmed by 5 bases and J by 6 bases, 10 bases remained unmatched. The CDR3, as DNA: TGCGCCAGCAGTTTGAGCGGGAGTTTGGGCAATGAGCAGTTCTTC. This codes for CASSLSGSLGNEQFF.

The rearrangement links TRBV12-3 or TRBV12-4 to TRBJ2-3; 7 bases align to TRBD1. CDR3 length: 15 residues. The J segment lost 3 bases and the V segment lost 6 bases, leaving 9 bases of the junction unmatched. The CDR3 DNA reads as TGTGCCAGCAGAACCGGGACAGTGGGGACAGATACGCAGTATTTT. As protein: CASRTGTVGTDTQYF.

The V and J genes are TRBV5-1 and TRBJ2-3, with 8 bases identical to TRBD2. After removal of 4 bases from V and 6 bases from J, the junction contained 10 bases not matched to a gene. The CDR3 covers 15 residues. CDR1 is SGHRS and CDR2 is YFSETQ in the germline V gene. CDR3 residues: CASSMGAGESDTQYF. In nucleotides, the CDR3 is TGCGCCAGCAGCATGGGAGCGGGGGAGAGCGATACGCAGTATTTT.

CDR3 bases: TGCAGCCTAGGCCGGGACAGGGCTTTTGATGGCTACACCTTC. Translating it yields CSLGRDRAFDGYTF. The genes are TRBV29-1 and TRBJ1-2; 9 bases map to TRBD1. CDR3 length equals 14 residues. Looked up from germline, CDR1 is SQVTM and CDR2 is ANQGSEA. The ends lost 8 bases at V and 6 bases at J; junction bases unmatched: 13.

This chain uses TRBV29-1 with TRBJ2-1; D remains ambiguous. CDR3 length: 13 residues. V shed 7 bases and J shed 0 bases, with 10 bases lying between them. CDR1 and CDR2 (germline): SQVTM, ANQGSEA. DNA for the CDR3: TGCAGCGGACGAGCGAGCTCCTACAATGAGCAGTTCTTC. Translation: CSGRASSYNEQFF.

This chain connects TRBV27 to TRBJ1-2; TRBD1 agrees at 9 bases. V trimming: 0 bases; J trimming: 4 bases; junction bases outside the gene matches: 6. The CDR3 spans 16 residues. In germline, CDR1 is MNHEY, CDR2 SMNVEV (reference sequence). CDR3 DNA sequence: TGTGCCAGCAGTTTATCAACGGGACAGGGCTTCTATGGCTACACCTTC. As protein: CASSLSTGQGFYGYTF.

In the case of this clonotype: A single base separates this from a much larger clone, so it may be a read error. This sequence joins TRBV4-2 and TRBJ2-5; TRBD2 agrees at 14 bases. The DNA end is more similar to TRBJ2-7, so the J call may be wrong. Germline V CDR1 and CDR2: LGHNA, YNFKEQ. The CDR3 runs to 16 residues. CDR3 region: CVSVPGGTSGSSEQYF. The DNA of the CDR3 is TGTGTCAGCGTGCCAGGAGGGACTAGCGGGAGTTCCGAGCAGTACTTC.

The V gene is TRBV11-3, the J gene TRBJ1-1, with a weak D call TRBD1 (5 bases). Trimming cost V 5 bases and J 1 base, with 17 bases left between them. Germline lookup yields CDR1 SGHNT and CDR2 YENEEA. The CDR3 is 16 amino acids. This chain's CDR3 is CASSIGAGSGNTEAFF. For the CDR3, the DNA is TGTGCCAGCAGCATAGGGGCAGGGTCGGGGAACACTGAAGCTTTCTTT.

The CDR3 loop is CASSQGRANTGELFF. The CDR3 DNA reads TGTGCCAGCAGTCAGGGGAGGGCGAACACCGGGGAGCTGTTTTTT. V is TRBV6-5 and J is TRBJ2-2, with D possibly matching TRBD2 (7 bases). Germline CDR1 MNHEY, CDR2 SVGAGI. Trimming left V 5 bases short and J 0 bases short, with 10 bases between. There are 15 residues in the CDR3.

This clonotype was picked up a small number of times. The chain couples TRBV2 to TRBJ1-5; D call uncertain. From germline, CDR1 is SNHLY and CDR2 FYNNEI. The CDR3 is 13 residues long. Trimming took off 3 bases at V and 6 bases at J, with 9 bases between the two ends. The CDR3 DNA is TGTGCCAGCAGTGACGAGGTTAGTCAGCCCCAGCATTTT. Its translation: CASSDEVSQPQHF.

The chain couples TRBV5-1 to TRBJ2-3; TRBD1 aligns across 10 bases. CDR1 is SGHRS, CDR2 YFSETQ, per germline. V was pared by 2 bases and J by 5 bases, with 2 bases of the junction left unmatched. This CDR3 has 14 residues. The CDR3 region is CASSFRTGGDTQYF. The CDR3 DNA sequence: TGCGCCAGCAGCTTTCGGACAGGGGGAGATACGCAGTATTTT.

In regard to this clonotype: A much bigger clone sits one base away, suggesting this may be a read error. The V and J genes are TRBV29-1 and TRBJ2-5; D tentatively fits TRBD1 or TRBD2 (5 bases each). Gene TRBJ2-7 matches the end of the DNA better, so the J call may be wrong. Per the germline V gene, CDR1 is SQVTM and CDR2 is ANQGSEA. The CDR3 is made up of 12 amino acids. This chain's CDR3 is CSGAGTPNEQYF. CDR3 DNA sequence: TGCAGCGGAGCCGGGACCCCCAACGAGCAGTACTTC.

For the CDR3, the DNA is TGTGCCAGCAGTGAATTCGACAACCCTAGCACAGATACGCAGTATTTT. Encoded protein: CASSEFDNPSTDTQYF. The chain couples TRBV2 to TRBJ2-3; D is unclear. Trimming cost V 2 bases and J 0 bases, with 12 bases left between them. In germline, CDR1 is SNHLY, CDR2 FYNNEI. The CDR3 length is 16 residues.

In this sample, this clonotype turned up many times. This chain links TRBV7-2 with TRBJ2-7; 8 nucleotides agree with TRBD2. CDR3 length equals 13 residues. CDR1 SGHTA and CDR2 FQGNSA come from the germline V gene. With 8 bases clipped from V and 3 bases from J, the junction kept 6 bases outside the gene matches. CDR3 loop: CASRRAGVYEQYF. The CDR3 DNA sequence: TGTGCCAGCCGACGAGCGGGAGTCTACGAGCAGTACTTC.

The J gene is TRBJ1-2, the V gene TRBV7-2; TRBD1 matches 12 bases. Germline trimming cut 5 bases from V and 8 bases from J; bases unmatched to any gene: 9. Germline V gene sequence: CDR1 SGHTA, CDR2 FQGNSA. The CDR3 sequence is 15 residues long. The chain's CDR3 is CASSTAGTGGGGYTF. The CDR3 DNA follows: TGTGCCAGCAGCACCGCCGGGACAGGGGGCGGCGGCTACACCTTC. Complete variable domain (other parts from reference TRBV7-2 and TRBJ1-2): GAGVSQSPSNKVTEKGKDVELRCDPISGHTALYWYRQSLGQGLEFLIYFQGNSAPDKSGLPSDRFSAERTGGSVSTLTIQRTQQEDSAVYLCASSTAGTGGGGYTFGSGTRLTVV.

This clonotype was observed a handful of times. This chain connects TRBV7-3 to TRBJ2-3, with D tentatively TRBD1 (5 bases). Germline-derived CDR1 and CDR2 are SGHTA and FQGTGA. This CDR3 has 15 residues. V lost 1 base and J 4 bases, leaving 12 bases between the germline ends. In DNA form, the CDR3 reads TGTGCCAGCAGCTTAAGGGCAGGGATCCCAGATACGCAGTATTTT. It is translated as CASSLRAGIPDTQYF.

Notes on this clonotype: Here the CDR3 omits its conserved ending phenylalanine or tryptophan, so a read error is the likely source. The chain couples TRBV5-1 to TRBJ1-4; D not resolved. This CDR3 is built from 13 residues. The germline CDR1 and CDR2 sequences are SGHRS and YFSETQ. The V and J ends lost 3 bases and 8 bases respectively, with 11 bases between them. This chain's CDR3 is CASSSSGGEKLFC. DNA of the CDR3: TGCGCCAGCAGCTCTTCAGGAGGGGAAAAACTGTTTTGT.

Worth noting for this clonotype: A much larger clonotype is one base distant, so this may be a read error. CDR3 in DNA: TGCGCCAGCAGCGACGACTCTGGGACCAACGTCCTGACTTTC. Encoded protein: CASSDDSGTNVLTF. The V call is TRBV5-1, the J call TRBJ2-6; no clear D. The V gene's germline CDR1 is SGHRS and CDR2 YFSETQ. The CDR3 spans 14 residues.

The J gene is TRBJ2-1, the V gene TRBV29-1, with 14 nucleotides matching TRBD2. The CDR3 contains 15 residues. Germline V CDR1 and CDR2: SQVTM, ANQGSEA. The V gene end was trimmed by 7 bases and the J gene end by 7 bases; junction bases not matched to a gene: 9. In DNA form, the CDR3 reads TGCAGCGAGTCCGGGACTAGCGGGAGTAGTAATGAGCAGTTCTTC. As protein: CSESGTSGSSNEQFF.

This rearrangement joins TRBV5-1 to TRBJ2-1, with D possibly matching TRBD2 (5 bases). The CDR3 spans 13 residues. The V end lost 2 bases, the J end lost 7 bases, and 10 bases lay between the germline ends. Germline CDR1 reads SGHRS; CDR2 reads YFSETQ. The DNA for the CDR3 is TGCGCCAGCAGCTTTAGCCTAGCTAATGAGCAGTTCTTC. As protein: CASSFSLANEQFF.

The chain couples TRBV7-2 to TRBJ2-1, with D maybe TRBD2 (5 bases). Trimming cost V 1 base and J 7 bases, with 17 bases left between them. The CDR3 is made up of 16 amino acids. The germline V gene encodes CDR1 SGHTA and CDR2 FQGNSA. This CDR3 reads CASSLGSGRTGNEQFF. The CDR3 DNA reads as TGTGCCAGCAGCTTAGGGTCAGGCAGGACGGGGAATGAGCAGTTCTTC.

In its sample, this clonotype was seen many times. The chain recombines TRBV29-1 with TRBJ2-7, with 9 positions matching TRBD1. The CDR3 runs 14 residues. Trimming took 4 bases from V and 3 from J; bases not matched to a gene: 7. The germline V gene has CDR1 SQVTM and CDR2 ANQGSEA. CDR3 residues: CSVGGQGSIYEQYF. The CDR3 nucleotides are TGCAGCGTTGGAGGACAGGGGTCGATCTACGAGCAGTACTTC.

The chain is built from TRBV7-3 and TRBJ1-2; 7 bases fit TRBD1. Looked up from germline, CDR1 is SGHTA and CDR2 is FQGTGA. The CDR3 is made up of 14 amino acids. Germline trimming cut 5 bases from V and 5 bases from J; bases unmatched to any gene: 8. The CDR3 sequence is CASSPRGTEYGYTF. The CDR3 nucleotides are TGTGCCAGCAGCCCCCGGGGGACAGAGTATGGCTACACCTTC.

This clonotype was recorded a few times. The rearrangement links TRBV10-3 to TRBJ2-7; D ambiguous. V lost 6 bases to trimming and J lost 4 bases, with 7 bases between them. This CDR3 has 11 residues. Germline V gene data show CDR1 as ENHRY and CDR2 as SYGVKD. CDR3: CAIRDEYEQYF. The CDR3 DNA reads TGTGCCATCAGAGACGAGTACGAGCAGTACTTC.

A few counts support this clonotype. This chain uses TRBV5-1 with TRBJ2-6, with a tentative D call TRBD1 (5 bases). CDR1 is SGHRS and CDR2 is YFSETQ in the germline V gene. V shed 5 bases and J shed 4 bases, with 13 bases lying between them. This CDR3 is built from 15 residues. CDR3 in amino acids: CASSDSRGGANVLTF. The CDR3 DNA reads as TGCGCCAGCAGTGACAGCCGCGGCGGGGCCAACGTCCTGACTTTC.

This clonotype was picked up a small number of times. This chain connects TRBV28 to TRBJ2-1; tentatively, D is TRBD2 (6 bases). The CDR3 consists of 14 residues. Germline loops: CDR1 MDHEN, CDR2 SYDVKM. V lost 2 bases and J 7 bases, leaving 12 bases between the germline ends. The CDR3 DNA is TGTGCCAGCAGTTTACTTGCGGGGCAGAATGAGCAGTTCTTC. Encoded protein: CASSLLAGQNEQFF.

This clonotype was found many times. This sequence joins TRBV3-1 and TRBJ1-5; D unclear. CDR3 length: 13 amino acids. CDR1 and CDR2 (germline): LGHDT, YNNKEL (reference sequence). Trimming took off 0 bases at V and 7 bases at J, with 7 bases between the two ends. The CDR3 nucleotides read TGTGCCAGCAGCCAAGATTCCGTCCAGCCCCAGCATTTT. This codes for CASSQDSVQPQHF.

As DNA, the CDR3 is TGTGCCAGCAGCTCTCAGTCGGCGGGTCAGACCTACGAGCAGTACTTC. Its protein is CASSSQSAGQTYEQYF. V gene TRBV7-6 combines with J gene TRBJ2-4, with D possibly TRBD2 on 5 matching bases. The J call may be wrong; the DNA end is better matched by TRBJ2-7. Looked up from germline, CDR1 is SGHVS and CDR2 is FNYEAQ. The CDR3 is made up of 16 amino acids.

This clonotype was seen more than once but under ten times. The V call is TRBV7-9, the J call TRBJ1-1; D is unclear. V was pared by 8 bases and J by 0 bases, with 10 bases between. Germline V gives CDR1 SEHNR, CDR2 FQNEAQ (reference sequence). The CDR3 is made up of 13 amino acids. CDR3 amino acids: CASERTVNTEAFF. The CDR3 DNA reads as TGTGCCAGCGAACGGACGGTGAACACTGAAGCTTTCTTT.

This clonotype has ten or more counts. This chain connects TRBV20-1 to TRBJ2-7; no clear D gene. The germline V gene has CDR1 DFQATT and CDR2 SNEGSKA (reference sequence). This CDR3 spans 13 amino acids. V was cut by 4 bases and J by 0 bases, with 10 bases left in between. CDR3 DNA sequence: TGCAGTGCTACGGACCAGAGCTCCTACGAGCAGTACTTC. This encodes CSATDQSSYEQYF.